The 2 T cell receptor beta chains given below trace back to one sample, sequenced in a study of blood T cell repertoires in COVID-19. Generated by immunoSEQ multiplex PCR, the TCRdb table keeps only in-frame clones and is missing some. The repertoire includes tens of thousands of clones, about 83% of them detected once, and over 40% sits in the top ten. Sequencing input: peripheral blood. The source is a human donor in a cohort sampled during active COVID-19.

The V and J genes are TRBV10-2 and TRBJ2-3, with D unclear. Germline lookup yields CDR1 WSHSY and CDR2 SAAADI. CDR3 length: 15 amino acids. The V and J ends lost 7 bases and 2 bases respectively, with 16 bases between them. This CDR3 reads CASMGSRQYTDTQYF. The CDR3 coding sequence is TGCGCCAGCATGGGCAGCCGACAATACACAGATACGCAGTATTTT.

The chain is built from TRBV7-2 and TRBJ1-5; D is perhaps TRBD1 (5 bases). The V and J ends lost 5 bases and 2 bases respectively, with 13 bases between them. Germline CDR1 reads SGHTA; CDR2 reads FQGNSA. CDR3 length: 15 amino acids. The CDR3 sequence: CASSQGDLGNQPQHF. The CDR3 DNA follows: TGTGCCAGCAGCCAAGGGGATCTGGGCAATCAGCCCCAGCATTTT.